This paragraph reports one T cell receptor (beta chain). Its target is unknown. The sample comes from a study of CD8+CD57+ T cells in acquired aplastic anemia. Study-wide background: Sorted CD4+ and CD8+ cells gave an average of around 3 ug of DNA.

Profiling of TCR beta VDJ combinations and CDR3 sequences used genomic DNA as template. TCRdb itself ran the reads through MiXCR, one entry per CDR3 protein. The sample lists 200,000 to 250,000 distinct CDR3 sequences, under 55% seen once, with about 20% in the top ten. Deletions cut 0 bases from V and 4 bases from J, with 9 bases between. The germline gives CDR1 MGHRA, CDR2 YSYEKL. This CDR3 region has 14 residues. Study results and caveats: Patients versus controls showed no significant CD8+ Simpson's diversity difference. Patients and controls shared over 25 CD8+ CDR3 sequences.

Flow cytometry had shown expanded CD8+CD57+ cells in the patients chosen for sequencing. Severe acquired aplastic anemia was the diagnosis recorded for all patients. The receptor's source is a human donor with aplastic anemia. Source material: sorted CD4+, CD8+, or CD8+CD57+ T cells (not recorded which) from PBMCs. The chain uses TRBV4-1 and TRBJ1-2; D unresolved. This CDR3 is CASSQDSPGYGYTF. The CDR3 DNA reads TGCGCCAGCAGCCAAGATTCGCCGGGCTATGGCTACACCTTC.